Listed below are T cell receptor beta chains from one sample, sequenced in a study of cytomegalovirus exposure and HLA in healthy donors. Data came from immunoSEQ multiplex PCR; TCRdb stores just in-frame clones and leaves some out. The sample includes about 240,000 clones, about 80% of them seen just once. The material sequenced was PBMCs. These receptors were collected from a woman aged 40 to 50 in good health and CMV-seropositive. Both conserved end residues are part of each CDR3. D genes are given only for firm matches. Part of the rows lack a size; the others show once, few, many or a class for expanded clones.

j_call,d_call,clone_size,v_call,cdr3_nt,cdr3_aa
TRBJ2-3,TRBD2,few,TRBV6-4,TGTGCCAGCAGTGACGAAGCGGGGGGGCCAGATACGCAGTATTTT,CASSDEAGGPDTQYF
TRBJ2-5,NA,NA,TRBV19,TGTGCCAGTAGTATCGGTAGATCGGGGACCCAGTACTTC,CASSIGRSGTQYF
TRBJ1-3,TRBD1,NA,TRBV19,TGTGCCAGTAGTATCATGAGGGGGCCGAGCTCTGGAAACACCATATATTTT,CASSIMRGPSSGNTIYF
TRBJ1-1,NA,NA,TRBV5-6,TGTGCCAGCAGCTTGACCCCCGCGGGAGGGTACACTGAAGCTTTCTTT,CASSLTPAGGYTEAFF
TRBJ2-2,TRBD2,few,TRBV4-1,TGCGCCAGCAGCCAAAAGATTAGTGGATTCGCGGGGGGCGGGACCGGGGAGCTGTTTTTT,CASSQKISGFAGGGTGELFF
TRBJ2-1,TRBD2,few,TRBV2,TGTGCCATCTTAGCGGGGAGGAGCTCCTACAATGAGCAGTTCTTC,CAILAGRSSYNEQFF
TRBJ1-6,NA,once,TRBV27,TGTGCCAGCTCCCTCAGTCCACATTCACCCCTCCACTTT,CASSLSPHSPLHF
TRBJ1-1,TRBD1,NA,TRBV25-1,TGTGCCAGCAGTGAATTACAGGGGGTTCCTTCCACTGAAGCTTTCTTT,CASSELQGVPSTEAFF
TRBJ2-7,NA,NA,TRBV11-1,TGTGCCAGCAGCCCACTCTCAGGGTTTTCCTACGAGCAGTACTTC,CASSPLSGFSYEQYF
TRBJ2-5,NA,NA,TRBV6-5,TGTGCCAGCAGTAGACCCCAGGGGGGAGAGACCCAGTACTTC,CASSRPQGGETQYF
TRBJ2-1,TRBD2,NA,TRBV30,TGTGCCTGTCCTGTAGGTAGCGGGAGGGCCTTATTACCCGGCAATGAGCAGTTCTTC,CACPVGSGRALLPGNEQFF
TRBJ1-5,NA,NA,TRBV6-5,TGTGCCAGCAGTTACCAGGGAGGAAGCAATCAGCCCCAGCATTTT,CASSYQGGSNQPQHF
TRBJ2-3,NA,NA,TRBV30,TGTGCCTGGTCCACAGGGGGCGCGGGGGGGACGCAGTATTTT,CAWSTGGAGGTQYF
TRBJ2-5,NA,NA,TRBV5-1,TGCGCCAGCAACGCGGCCCCCACAGAGACCCAGTACTTC,CASNAAPTETQYF
TRBJ2-1,NA,NA,TRBV11-2,TGTGCCAGCAGCCGGTTAGGGGGGGCTTTTAATGAGCAGTTCTTC,CASSRLGGAFNEQFF
TRBJ1-5,NA,NA,TRBV19,TGTGCCAGTAGTTTATGGGGGGGATCCAATCAGCCCCAGCATTTT,CASSLWGGSNQPQHF
TRBJ1-1,NA,NA,TRBV27,TGTGCCAGCAGTTTCGGGGGTCGGGGACTTAACACTGAAGCTTTCTTT,CASSFGGRGLNTEAFF
TRBJ2-2,TRBD1,NA,TRBV19,TGTGCCAGTAGTATTGTAAGACAGGGGGCCCCGAACACCGGGGAGCTGTTTTTT,CASSIVRQGAPNTGELFF
TRBJ2-3,TRBD1,NA,TRBV6-5,TGTGCCAGCAGTAAGGGACAGGGAGGTGCAGATACGCAGTATTTT,CASSKGQGGADTQYF
TRBJ2-7,NA,once,TRBV5-1,TGCGCCAGCAGCTTGGGATCCGGGATGAGCTCCTACGAGCAGTACTTC,CASSLGSGMSSYEQYF
TRBJ1-2,NA,NA,TRBV5-1,TGCGCCAGCAGCTTGGACAGCTATGGCTACACCTTC,CASSLDSYGYTF
TRBJ2-3,TRBD2,NA,TRBV10-3,TGTGCCATCAGTGAGCGGGCGGGGGGCCCAGATACGCAGTATTTT,CAISERAGGPDTQYF
TRBJ1-4,NA,NA,TRBV30,TGTGCCTGGAGTACCCGGGGAATGGTGGGTGAAAAACTGTTTTTT,CAWSTRGMVGEKLFF
TRBJ2-6,NA,NA,TRBV4-3,TGCGCCAGCAGCCAAGGGTCAGGGTATGGGGCCAACGTCCTGACTTTC,CASSQGSGYGANVLTF
TRBJ2-7,TRBD1,once,TRBV7-6,TGTGCCAGCAGCCTTCTTACCGGGACAGGTAATTACGAGCAGTACTTC,CASSLLTGTGNYEQYF
TRBJ1-6,TRBD1,NA,TRBV7-9,TGTGCCAGCAGCAGGGGGGACAGAGGTTCACCCCTCCACTTT,CASSRGDRGSPLHF
TRBJ2-6,NA,once,TRBV11-3,TGTGCCAGCAGCCGCCGCGTAGCGACTGGGGCCAACGTCCTGACTTTC,CASSRRVATGANVLTF
TRBJ2-1,NA,NA,TRBV5-1,TGCGCCACTAGCCTAGAGAATGAGCAGTTCTTC,CATSLENEQFF
TRBJ1-2,NA,NA,TRBV5-1,TGCGCCAGCAGCTACAAGCCCTACGGATCTCCACGGGATTATGGCTACACCTTC,CASSYKPYGSPRDYGYTF
TRBJ2-5,NA,NA,TRBV29-1,TGCAGCGCACTCAAGGACCCCGCAAAGAGGGCCCAGTACTTC,CSALKDPAKRAQYF
TRBJ2-5,NA,NA,TRBV2,TGTGCCAGCAGAAGGGACTTCCAAGAGACCCAGTACTTC,CASRRDFQETQYF
TRBJ1-2,TRBD1,NA,TRBV10-3,TGTGCCATCCGGGCAACAGGGGACCGGGGCTACACCTTC,CAIRATGDRGYTF
TRBJ1-1,NA,NA,TRBV5-1,TGCGCCAGCAGCTTGGGGTCAGTAAGTATGAACACTGAAGCTTTCTTT,CASSLGSVSMNTEAFF
TRBJ1-5,NA,NA,TRBV6-5,TGTGCCAGCAGCGCGGGGCCTCAGCATCAGCCCCAGCATTTT,CASSAGPQHQPQHF
TRBJ1-1,TRBD1,NA,TRBV7-3,TGTGCCAGCAGCTTTACAGGGGGTGACACTGAAGCTTTCTTT,CASSFTGGDTEAFF
TRBJ2-7,NA,NA,TRBV7-3,TGTGCCAGCAGCTTAACACCCACACAGGCATCCTACGAGCAGTACTTC,CASSLTPTQASYEQYF
TRBJ2-7,TRBD1,NA,TRBV27,TGTGCCAGCACGACAGGGAGCGAGCAGTACTTC,CASTTGSEQYF
TRBJ2-1,TRBD2,NA,TRBV19,TGTGCCTCTTGTCCCCAAAGCGGGGTTGTTGAGCAGTTCTTC,CASCPQSGVVEQFF
TRBJ1-1,NA,NA,TRBV7-9,TGTGCCAGCAGCGTAGCGGGGGGATGGAGCACTGAAGCTTTCTTT,CASSVAGGWSTEAFF
TRBJ1-1,TRBD1,NA,TRBV6-1,TGTGCCAGCAGTGGGGGACAGGGGGTTTTGAACACTGAAGCTTTCTTT,CASSGGQGVLNTEAFF
TRBJ2-7,NA,once,TRBV4-3,TGCGCCAGCAGCCAAGAGAGTAACTTCCCCTACGAGCAGTACTTC,CASSQESNFPYEQYF